A single sample is the source of the 28 T cell receptor beta chains below, sequenced in a study of blood T cell repertoires in COVID-19. Libraries were prepared by immunoSEQ multiplex PCR; TCRdb keeps only in-frame clonotypes and omits some of them. The table records 470,000 or so clones, 80% to 90% of them present only once. The sequenced material came from peripheral blood. Every receptor here comes from a human donor in a cohort sampled during active COVID-19.

The genes are TRBV20-1 and TRBJ2-1; tentatively, D is TRBD2 (6 bases). CDR3 length: 13 residues. Germline values: CDR1 DFQATT, CDR2 SNEGSKA (reference sequence). The V end lost 5 bases, the J end lost 5 bases, and 13 bases lay between the germline ends. In nucleotides, the CDR3 is TGCAGTGCTCGTGCGCGCGGGAACAATGAGCAGTTCTTC. It is translated as CSARARGNNEQFF.

The V gene is TRBV2, the J gene TRBJ2-2; D is ambiguous. The CDR3 is made up of 13 amino acids. Trimming cost V 7 bases and J 2 bases, with 8 bases left between them. Germline-derived CDR1 and CDR2 are SNHLY and FYNNEI. The DNA for the CDR3 is TGTGCCAGCATGGGCACCAACACCGGGGAGCTGTTTTTT. Translating gives CASMGTNTGELFF.

The chain is built from TRBV5-4 and TRBJ1-1; 7 positions match TRBD1. Losses at the gene ends were 5 bases for V and 0 bases for J; bases not matched to a gene: 7. Germline lookup yields CDR1 SGHNT and CDR2 YYREEE (reference sequence). The CDR3 runs 15 residues. The chain's CDR3 is CASSSPGQMNTEAFF. The CDR3 DNA is TGTGCCAGCAGTTCACCGGGACAGATGAACACTGAAGCTTTCTTT.

This clone was seen more than once but under ten times. V is TRBV6-1 and J is TRBJ1-1; 7 bases agree with TRBD1. The CDR3 extends over 15 amino acids. Looked up from germline, CDR1 is MNHNS and CDR2 is SASEGT. The trim removed 5 bases at V and 5 bases at J, leaving 11 bases unmatched. CDR3: CASSSPGQISTEAFF. The CDR3, as DNA: TGTGCCAGCAGTTCCCCGGGACAGATCAGTACTGAAGCTTTCTTT.

This chain joins TRBV28 and TRBJ1-1, with a weak D call TRBD1 (5 bases). V dropped 4 bases and J dropped 4 bases, with 13 bases sitting between them. CDR1 and CDR2 (germline): MDHEN, SYDVKM. The CDR3 consists of 14 residues. CDR3 nucleotides: TGTGCCAGCAGTTCCGGGTCCCAGGGCACTGAAGCTTTCTTT. Its protein product is CASSSGSQGTEAFF.

The chain recombines TRBV3-1 (or the pseudogene TRBV3-2) with TRBJ1-2; 8 nucleotides align to TRBD1. This CDR3 region has 15 residues. V dropped 4 bases and J dropped 2; count of bases not matched to a gene: 6. The germline gives CDR1 LGHDT, CDR2 YNNKEL (reference sequence). The CDR3 reads CASSPGAGGNYGYTF. In DNA, the CDR3 is TGTGCCAGCAGCCCGGGGGCAGGGGGCAACTATGGCTACACCTTC.

This chain links TRBV6-5 with TRBJ2-3; the D gene is possibly TRBD2 (7 bases). The CDR3 runs to 15 residues. Between the trimmed V and J ends, which lost 6 bases and 5 bases, there was a span of 18 bases. Germline V gene sequence: CDR1 MNHEY, CDR2 SVGAGI. In nucleotides, the CDR3 is TGTGCCAGCAGCCAAGGGGGGGCCTATGGAGATACGCAGTATTTT. Translated, it gives CASSQGGAYGDTQYF.

The rearrangement joins TRBV29-1 to TRBJ1-1; D is ambiguous. The CDR3 has 13 amino acids. Germline lookup yields CDR1 SQVTM and CDR2 ANQGSEA. Trimming removed 4 bases at V and 3 bases at J, with 12 bases between. The DNA of the CDR3 is TGCAGCGTTGCCCAGGTTCCGGACACTGAAGCTTTCTTT. Encoded protein: CSVAQVPDTEAFF.

The chain has TRBV19 and TRBJ2-1, with a weak D call TRBD2 (5 bases). Germline loops: CDR1 LNHDA, CDR2 SQIVND (reference sequence). With 5 bases removed from V and 8 bases from J, the gap between germline ends came to 13 bases. The CDR3 totals 13 residues. CDR3 sequence reads: CASSLYTGYEQFF. CDR3 sequence (DNA): TGTGCCAGTAGTCTCTATACGGGATATGAGCAGTTCTTC.

The chain has TRBV27 and TRBJ2-1, with a tentative D call TRBD2 (6 bases). The V and J ends lost 3 bases and 4 bases respectively, with 16 bases between them. Per the germline V gene, CDR1 is MNHEY and CDR2 is SMNVEV (reference sequence). The length of the CDR3 is 16 residues. The chain's CDR3 is CASSFVWDLDYNEQFF. CDR3 coding DNA: TGTGCCAGCAGTTTCGTGTGGGACTTAGATTACAATGAGCAGTTCTTC.

The chain carries TRBV27 and TRBJ1-5; 8 nucleotides line up with TRBD1. The trim removed 5 bases at V and 2 bases at J, leaving 5 bases unmatched. The V gene's germline CDR1 is MNHEY and CDR2 SMNVEV (reference sequence). The CDR3 is made up of 15 amino acids. The CDR3 DNA reads as TGTGCCAGCAGTATACTACAGGGGGGCAATCAGCCCCAGCATTTT. Translating it yields CASSILQGGNQPQHF.

The chain recombines TRBV21-1 with TRBJ1-6; TRBD1, the D gene given by the table, was not confirmed from the DNA. TRBV21-1 is assigned pseudogene status. The CDR3 is 16 amino acids. The CDR3 reads CASSKAGTGWNSPLHF. The CDR3 DNA is TGTGCCAGCAGCAAAGCTGGGACAGGGTGGAATTCACCCCTCCACTTT.

The rearrangement uses TRBV4-3 and TRBJ1-1, with D perhaps matching TRBD1 (6 bases). V dropped 1 base and J dropped 7 bases, with 16 bases sitting between them. The germline V gene has CDR1 LGHNA and CDR2 YSLEER. The CDR3 runs 15 residues. CDR3 DNA sequence: TGCGCCAGCAGCCAAGTTGTCCCGGGAGGGGGTGAAGCTTTCTTT. It specifies CASSQVVPGGGEAFF.

At least ten counts were recorded for this clone. V and J are TRBV30 and TRBJ2-5; D unresolved. The CDR3 sequence is 12 residues long. The germline V and J ends were trimmed by 3 bases and 5 bases, with 10 bases remaining between them. Germline V gene lookup returns CDR1 GTSNPN and CDR2 SVGIG (reference sequence). In DNA, the CDR3 is TGTGCCTGGAGGAACAGCCCGGAGACCCAGTACTTC. Amino acid sequence: CAWRNSPETQYF.

The chain has TRBV7-2 and TRBJ1-5, with D maybe TRBD1 (5 bases). Germline lookup yields CDR1 SGHTA and CDR2 FQGNSA. Trimming took off 5 bases at V and 0 bases at J, with 11 bases between the two ends. There are 15 residues in the CDR3. CDR3 amino acids: CASSRNGGSNQPQHF. CDR3 coding DNA: TGTGCCAGCAGCCGGAACGGGGGTAGCAATCAGCCCCAGCATTTT.

This chain links TRBV6-6 with TRBJ2-4; unclear D gene. The V end lost 8 bases, the J end lost 0 bases, and 5 bases lay between the germline ends. The CDR3 has 12 amino acids. Germline lookup yields CDR1 MNHNY and CDR2 SVGAGI (reference sequence). The chain's CDR3 is CASGGAKNIQYF. The CDR3 nucleotides read TGTGCCAGCGGCGGAGCCAAAAACATTCAGTACTTC.

A word on this clone: Other nucleotide sequences from this sample produce the same CDR3. V gene TRBV19 combines with J gene TRBJ1-1; D gene ambiguous. Trimming stripped 7 bases from V and 0 bases from J, with 3 bases between. This CDR3 is 11 amino acids long. Germline values: CDR1 LNHDA, CDR2 SQIVND (reference sequence). The CDR3 DNA reads TGTGCCAGTACAGTGAACACTGAAGCTTTCTTT. Translated, it gives CASTVNTEAFF.

This chain joins TRBV28 and TRBJ1-1; D perhaps matches TRBD1 (5 bases). Trimming pared 2 bases from V and 5 bases from J, leaving 15 bases between. Per germline, CDR1 MDHEN and CDR2 SYDVKM. CDR3 size: 15 residues. CDR3 bases: TGTGCCAGCAGTTTAGGGGGGGGAGGTAAAACTGAAGCTTTCTTT. This encodes CASSLGGGGKTEAFF.

This clone was observed once. The CDR3, as DNA: TGTGCCAGCAGCTTATCGGGGGGTACTAATGAAAAACTGTTTTTT. Translation: CASSLSGGTNEKLFF. The chain is built from TRBV7-9 and TRBJ1-4; D perhaps matches TRBD1 (5 bases). The CDR3 runs to 15 residues. Germline V lookup: CDR1 SEHNR, CDR2 FQNEAQ (reference sequence). Trimming took off 2 bases at V and 2 bases at J, with 9 bases between the two ends.

Only one count was recorded for this clone. The chain carries TRBV7-3 and TRBJ2-2, with 9 bases identical to TRBD2. This CDR3 has 16 amino acids. Germline CDR1 is SGHTA and CDR2 is FQGTGA. With 4 bases clipped from V and 0 bases from J, the junction kept 3 bases outside the gene matches. CDR3 sequence reads: CASSYTSGPNTGELFF. In nucleotides, the CDR3 is TGTGCCAGCAGCTACACTAGCGGGCCGAACACCGGGGAGCTGTTTTTT.

The chain employs TRBV28 and TRBJ1-5; TRBD1 matches 7 bases. With 3 bases clipped from V and 0 bases from J, the junction kept 17 bases outside the gene matches. This CDR3 comprises 20 residues. Germline values: CDR1 MDHEN, CDR2 SYDVKM. The CDR3 DNA reads as TGTGCCAGCAGTTTCCCCAGGACAGCGACAGGGATTCATAGCAATCAGCCCCAGCATTTT. Translation: CASSFPRTATGIHSNQPQHF.

V usage is TRBV15 and J usage is TRBJ1-3; 7 nucleotides align to TRBD1. With V trimmed by 0 bases and J by 2 bases, 1 base remained unmatched. The CDR3 has 15 residues. Germline V CDR1 and CDR2: LNHNV, YYDKDF (reference sequence). The CDR3 region has the DNA TGTGCCACCAGCAGAGATGGGACAGCTGGAAACACCATATATTTT. Translating it yields CATSRDGTAGNTIYF.

This clone was counted between two and nine times. The chain employs TRBV4-2 and TRBJ2-7; 14 bases map to TRBD2. This CDR3 has 15 residues. V shed 6 bases, J shed 4 bases, and the junction held 5 bases outside the gene matches. The germline CDR1 and CDR2 sequences are LGHNA and YNFKEQ. The DNA for the CDR3 is TGTGCCAGCAGTCCGGGACTAGCGGGAGTTTACGAGCAGTACTTC. Translating gives CASSPGLAGVYEQYF.

A remark on this clone: Distinct nucleotide sequences in the sample also encode this CDR3. The chain uses TRBV4-3 and TRBJ1-2; 12 bases fit TRBD1. Germline V gene data show CDR1 as LGHNA and CDR2 as YSLEER. This CDR3 region has 15 residues. J was trimmed by 8 bases and V by 1 base; bases with no gene match: 5. Here the CDR3 DNA reads TGCGCCAGCAGCCAAGCGGGACAGGGGGCAGGGGGCTACACCTTC. Translation: CASSQAGQGAGGYTF.

The chain has TRBV19 and TRBJ2-1, with D possibly TRBD1 on 6 matching bases. Trimming left V 6 bases short and J 4 bases short, with 10 bases between. Germline V gene data show CDR1 as LNHDA and CDR2 as SQIVND (reference sequence). This CDR3 is built from 13 residues. The CDR3: CASRRTAYNEQFF. CDR3 in DNA: TGTGCCAGTAGGCGGACAGCTTACAATGAGCAGTTCTTC.

This chain uses TRBV12-2 with TRBJ2-1; the D call of TRBD2 is as the table states it, not checked on the DNA. TRBV12-2 is a pseudogene segment. The CDR3 loop spans 15 amino acids. The chain's CDR3 is CASRLGKERDNEQFF. The CDR3 nucleotides are TGTGCAAGTCGCTTAGGCAAGGAGCGAGACAATGAGCAGTTCTTC.

This clone was seen only a few times. This chain's CDR3 is CASSGQGFMTLHF. The CDR3 region has the DNA TGTGCCAGTAGCGGACAGGGGTTTATGACCCTCCACTTT. The chain carries TRBV19 and TRBJ1-6; 9 nucleotides line up with TRBD1. The J segment lost 14 bases and the V segment lost 6 bases, leaving 8 bases of the junction unmatched. From germline, CDR1 is LNHDA and CDR2 SQIVND (reference sequence). CDR3 size: 13 residues.

The V call is TRBV6-5, the J call TRBJ2-7; TRBD1 agrees at 8 bases. Per germline, CDR1 MNHEY and CDR2 SVGAGI. V trimming: 5 bases; J trimming: 6 bases; junction bases outside the gene matches: 6. The CDR3 has 13 amino acids. The CDR3 sequence: CASSQDRDGEQYF. The CDR3 nucleotides are TGTGCCAGCAGTCAGGACAGGGACGGCGAGCAGTACTTC.